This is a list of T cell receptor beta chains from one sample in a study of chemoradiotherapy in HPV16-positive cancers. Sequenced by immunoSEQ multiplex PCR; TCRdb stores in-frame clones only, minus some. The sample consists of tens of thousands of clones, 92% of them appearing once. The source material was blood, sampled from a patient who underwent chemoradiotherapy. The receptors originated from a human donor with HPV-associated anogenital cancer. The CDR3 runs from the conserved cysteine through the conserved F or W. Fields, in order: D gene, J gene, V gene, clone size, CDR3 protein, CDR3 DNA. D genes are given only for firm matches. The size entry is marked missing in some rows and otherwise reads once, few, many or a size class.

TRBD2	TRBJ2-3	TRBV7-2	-	CASSSVGLASTDTQYF	TGTGCCAGCAGCAGCGTGGGACTAGCGTCAACAGATACGCAGTATTTT
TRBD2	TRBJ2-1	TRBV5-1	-	CASSGGERADEQFF	TGCGCCAGCAGCGGGGGGGAGAGGGCCGATGAGCAGTTCTTC
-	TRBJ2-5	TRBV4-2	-	CASSRTHRNQETQYF	TGTGCCAGCAGCCGAACACATAGAAACCAAGAGACCCAGTACTTC
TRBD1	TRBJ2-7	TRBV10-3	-	CAISDGQVSYEQYF	TGTGCCATCAGTGACGGACAGGTGTCCTACGAGCAGTACTTC
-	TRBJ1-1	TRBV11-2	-	CASSAQPHVATEAFF	TGTGCCAGCAGCGCCCAACCACACGTGGCCACTGAAGCTTTCTTT
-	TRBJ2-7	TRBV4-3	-	CASSQAVDGQYF	TGCGCCAGCAGCCAAGCGGTTGACGGGCAGTACTTC
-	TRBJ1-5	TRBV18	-	CASSPGSEQPQHF	TGTGCCAGCTCACCGGGTTCTGAGCAGCCCCAGCATTTT
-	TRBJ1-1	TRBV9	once	CASRGQLPNTEAFF	TGTGCCAGCAGAGGACAGTTACCGAACACTGAAGCTTTCTTT
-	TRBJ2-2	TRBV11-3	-	CASSLSGVTGELFF	TGTGCCAGCAGCTTGTCGGGGGTGACCGGGGAGCTGTTTTTT
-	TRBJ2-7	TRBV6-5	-	CASSYSGRSYEQYF	TGTGCCAGCAGTTACTCGGGACGGAGCTACGAGCAGTACTTC
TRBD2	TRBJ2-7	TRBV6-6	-	CASSGTSGGSYEQYF	TGTGCCAGCAGTGGGACTAGCGGGGGCTCCTACGAGCAGTACTTC
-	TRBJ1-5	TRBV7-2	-	CASSYGSNQPQHF	TGTGCCAGCAGCTACGGTAGCAATCAGCCCCAGCATTTT
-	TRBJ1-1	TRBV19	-	CASTDPGGTENTEAFF	TGTGCCAGTACCGATCCAGGCGGGACCGAGAACACTGAAGCTTTCTTT
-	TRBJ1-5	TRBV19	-	CASSIASGQGFQPQHF	TGTGCCAGTAGTATAGCCTCGGGGCAGGGTTTCCAGCCCCAGCATTTT
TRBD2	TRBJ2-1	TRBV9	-	CASSVGKGTRLAGNGNEQFF	TGTGCCAGCAGCGTAGGTAAAGGGACGAGACTAGCGGGAAATGGGAATGAGCAGTTCTTC
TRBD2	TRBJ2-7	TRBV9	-	CASSVGGSSYEQYF	TGTGCCAGCAGCGTAGGCGGGAGCTCCTACGAGCAGTACTTC
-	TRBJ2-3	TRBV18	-	CASSPPGLNTDTQYF	TGTGCCAGCTCACCACCTGGACTCAACACAGATACGCAGTATTTT
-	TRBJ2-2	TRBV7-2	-	CASSWDTGELFF	TGTGCCAGCAGTTGGGACACCGGGGAGCTGTTTTTT
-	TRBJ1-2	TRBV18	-	CASSHASGTNYGYTF	TGTGCCAGCTCACATGCTTCCGGGACTAACTATGGCTACACCTTC
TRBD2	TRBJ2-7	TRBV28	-	CASSGTSGRGGGYEQYF	TGTGCCAGCAGTGGGACTAGCGGGAGAGGCGGAGGCTACGAGCAGTACTTC
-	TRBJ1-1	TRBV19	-	CASKLMNTEAFF	TGTGCCAGTAAACTGATGAACACTGAAGCTTTCTTT
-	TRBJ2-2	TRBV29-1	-	CSVDGEITGELFF	TGCAGCGTTGATGGAGAGATTACCGGGGAGCTGTTTTTT
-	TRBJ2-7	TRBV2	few	CASSLSYYEQYF	TGTGCCAGCAGTTTGAGCTACTACGAGCAGTACTTC
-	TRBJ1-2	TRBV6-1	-	CASNLFGYTF	TGTGCCAGCAACCTCTTCGGCTACACCTTC